This T cell receptor (beta chain) emerged from a study of T-cell memory formation after mild COVID-19. CDR1 and CDR2 from the germline V gene are MDHEN and SYDVKM. The CDR3 covers 12 residues. Trimming took 11 bases from V and 2 from J; bases not matched to a gene: 0. Constant-segment primers and 5'RACE yielded cDNA libraries for TCR alpha and TCR beta, each carrying sample barcodes and UMIs. TCRdb recomputed calls from the 5' RACE reads with MiXCR, one row per CDR3 protein. This table has 190,000 or so distinct CDR3 sequences, approximately 10% appearing once. Broader study findings: Some clones that responded turned up in pre-infection memory, which suggests that cross-reactive memory joined in.

This clonotype was counted a few times. Its antigen is not identified. The TCR originated in a man younger than 35 who had mild COVID-19 (a few samples of this study predate the infection). Cell type and time point are not known. This chain joins TRBV28 and TRBJ2-6; 7 bases are a match to TRBD2. Sample: PBMCs or a T cell subset sorted from them (not recorded which). CDR3 residues: CAGGAGANVLTF. CDR3 nucleotides: TGTGCCGGGGGGGCTGGGGCCAACGTCCTGACTTTC.